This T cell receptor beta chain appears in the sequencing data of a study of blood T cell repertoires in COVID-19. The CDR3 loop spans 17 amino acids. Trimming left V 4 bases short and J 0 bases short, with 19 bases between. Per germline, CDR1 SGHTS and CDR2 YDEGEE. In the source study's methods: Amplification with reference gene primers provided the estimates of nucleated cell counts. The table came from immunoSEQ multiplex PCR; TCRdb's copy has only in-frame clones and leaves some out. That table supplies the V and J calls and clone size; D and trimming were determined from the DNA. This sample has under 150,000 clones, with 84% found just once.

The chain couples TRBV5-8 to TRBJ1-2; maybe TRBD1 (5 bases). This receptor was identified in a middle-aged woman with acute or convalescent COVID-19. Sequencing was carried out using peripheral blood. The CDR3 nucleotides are TGTGCCAGCAGCCGACTGGGCGGGGGAGAGGCTAACTATGGCTACACCTTC. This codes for CASSRLGGGEANYGYTF.